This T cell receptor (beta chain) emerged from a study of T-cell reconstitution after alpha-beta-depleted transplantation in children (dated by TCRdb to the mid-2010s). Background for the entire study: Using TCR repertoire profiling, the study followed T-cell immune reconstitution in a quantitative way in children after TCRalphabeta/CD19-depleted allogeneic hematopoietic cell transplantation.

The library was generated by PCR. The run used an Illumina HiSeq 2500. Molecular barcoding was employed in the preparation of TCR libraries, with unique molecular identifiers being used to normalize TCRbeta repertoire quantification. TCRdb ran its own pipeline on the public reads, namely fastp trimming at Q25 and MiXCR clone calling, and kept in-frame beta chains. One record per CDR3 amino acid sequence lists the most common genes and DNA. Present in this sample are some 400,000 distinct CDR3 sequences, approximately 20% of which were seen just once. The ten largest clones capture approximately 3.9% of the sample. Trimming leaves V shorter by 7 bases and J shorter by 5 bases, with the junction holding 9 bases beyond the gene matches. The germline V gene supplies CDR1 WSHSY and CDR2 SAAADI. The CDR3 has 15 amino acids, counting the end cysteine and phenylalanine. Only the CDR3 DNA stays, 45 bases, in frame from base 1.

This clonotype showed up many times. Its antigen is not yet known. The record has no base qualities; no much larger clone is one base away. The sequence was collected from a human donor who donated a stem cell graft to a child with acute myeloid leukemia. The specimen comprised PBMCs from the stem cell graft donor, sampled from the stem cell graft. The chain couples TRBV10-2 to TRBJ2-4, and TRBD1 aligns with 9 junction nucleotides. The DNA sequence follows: TGCGCCAGCACCGACCGGGACAGGGATGAAAACATTCAGTACTTC. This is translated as CASTDRDRDENIQYF.